The 9 T cell receptor beta chains listed next were all sequenced from one sample in a study of regulatory T cells in long-lasting Graves disease. Stated time point: newly diagnosed GD, antithyroid drugs for less than 3 months. The TCR library was made from RNA that had been extracted from PBMCs in TRIzol. CDR3-region Arm-PCR and iRepertoire HTBI primers produced the TCR beta libraries. TCRdb called the multiplex PCR reads again in MiXCR, with one record for every CDR3 protein. The repertoire includes around 250,000 distinct CDR3 sequences, 15% to 20% of them detected once, and about 14% sits in the top ten. The same sample was also used in a study of T cells in Graves' hyperthyroidism and ophthalmopathy.

Specimen: peripheral blood mononuclear cells (PBMCs), collected at new diagnosis, from a patient treated with antithyroid drugs. Receptor source: a woman aged 25-40 years with Graves disease.

This clonotype was observed many times. The V gene is TRBV5-1, the J gene TRBJ1-2; TRBD1 matches at 8 bases. The CDR3 loop spans 17 amino acids. V gave up 2 bases and J gave up 1 base; unmatched junction bases: 10. The germline V gene encodes CDR1 SGHRS and CDR2 YFSETQ. The CDR3, as DNA: TGCGCCAGCAGCTTTAGGACAGGGACCTACCTTAACTATGGCTACACCTTC. It specifies CASSFRTGTYLNYGYTF. Supplemented by reference TRBV5-1 and TRBJ1-2, the full variable domain reads KAGVTQTPRYLIKTRGQQVTLSCSPISGHRSVSWYQQTPGQGLQFLFEYFSETQRNKGNFPGRFSGRQFSNSRSEMNVSTLELGDSALYLCASSFRTGTYLNYGYTFGSGTRLTVV.

In its sample, this clonotype was seen many times. This sequence joins TRBV5-1 and TRBJ2-3, with TRBD1 matching over 7 bases. CDR1 is SGHRS and CDR2 is YFSETQ in the germline V gene. The CDR3 is 14 amino acids. Unmatched junction bases numbered 3, after V lost 0 bases and J lost 5 bases. The CDR3 spells CASSLGQGQDTQYF. In DNA form, the CDR3 reads TGCGCCAGCAGCTTGGGACAGGGTCAAGATACGCAGTATTTT.

This clonotype was recorded at least ten times. J is TRBJ1-2 and V is TRBV2; no reliable D call. This CDR3 is 15 amino acids long. The germline gives CDR1 SNHLY, CDR2 FYNNEI. V was shortened by 4 bases and J by 4 bases, with 16 bases between the two germline ends. For the CDR3, the DNA is TGTGCCAGCAGTGCGTCGGCAGGAGATTTCTATGGCTACACCTTC. Amino acids: CASSASAGDFYGYTF.

This clonotype has at least ten counts. The chain links TRBV6-5 to TRBJ2-7, with no clear D. This CDR3 comprises 14 residues. Germline-derived CDR1 and CDR2 are MNHEY and SVGAGI. The ends were cut back, 0 bases at V and 5 bases at J, with 11 bases in the middle. CDR3 sequence: CASSYSFVADEQYF. CDR3 in DNA: TGTGCCAGCAGTTACTCGTTCGTGGCCGACGAGCAGTACTTC.

Many counts were recorded for this clonotype. The junction does not match germline at one end; this may be a read error. The rearrangement uses TRBV7-9 and TRBJ1-6; 10 bases fit TRBD1. This CDR3 comprises 14 residues. CDR1 and CDR2 (germline): SEHNR, FQNEAQ (reference sequence). As DNA, the CDR3 is TGTGCCAGCAGCCTAGCGGGACAGGGGACACCCCTCCACTTT. Translated, it gives CASSLAGQGTPLHF.

Comments on this clonotype: A far larger clone is a single base away, which makes a read error likely. The V call is TRBV7-2, the J call TRBJ2-1; tentatively, D is TRBD2 (7 bases). Germline V CDR1 and CDR2: SGHTA, FQGNSA. The length of the CDR3 is 15 residues. V was trimmed by 3 bases and J by 10 bases, leaving 19 bases between them. This CDR3 is CASSFSGGATYEQFF. CDR3 in DNA: TGTGCCAGCAGCTTCTCGGGGGGCGCAACCTACGAGCAGTTCTTC.

This clonotype was picked up a small number of times. The chain carries TRBV7-9 and TRBJ1-1; D is unresolved. Trimming took off 3 bases at V and 11 bases at J, with 16 bases between the two ends. Germline V gene sequence: CDR1 SEHNR, CDR2 FQNEAQ (reference sequence). CDR3 size: 13 residues. CDR3 DNA: TGTGCCAGCAGCTTCCTCTGGAAGGGAGATGCTTTCTTT. Protein product: CASSFLWKGDAFF.

This clonotype came up many times. The chain uses TRBV10-3 and TRBJ2-7, with 11 bases lining up with TRBD2. This CDR3 has 13 residues. Unmatched junction bases numbered 8, after V lost 10 bases and J lost 6 bases. Germline-derived CDR1 and CDR2 are ENHRY and SYGVKD. This CDR3 is CASGSGGASEQYF. CDR3 bases: TGTGCCAGCGGTAGCGGGGGGGCGAGCGAGCAGTACTTC.

This clonotype was seen repeatedly, ten times or more. The chain is built from TRBV5-1 and TRBJ2-7; TRBD1 matches at 8 bases. The CDR3 has 13 residues. The trim removed 9 bases at V and 5 bases at J, leaving 10 bases unmatched. Germline CDR1 is SGHRS and CDR2 is YFSETQ. This CDR3 reads CATAVRTGHEQYF. CDR3 DNA: TGCGCCACAGCAGTGAGGACAGGGCACGAGCAGTACTTC.